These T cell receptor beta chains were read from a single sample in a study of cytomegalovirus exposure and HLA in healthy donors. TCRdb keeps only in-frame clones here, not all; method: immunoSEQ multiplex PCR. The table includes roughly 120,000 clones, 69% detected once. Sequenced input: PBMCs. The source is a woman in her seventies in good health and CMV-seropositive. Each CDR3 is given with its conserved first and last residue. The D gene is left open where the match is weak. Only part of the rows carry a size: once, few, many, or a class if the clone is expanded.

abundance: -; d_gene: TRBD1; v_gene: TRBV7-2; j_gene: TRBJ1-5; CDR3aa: CASSWQQGANQPQHF; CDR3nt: TGTGCCAGCAGCTGGCAACAGGGGGCGAATCAGCCCCAGCATTTT
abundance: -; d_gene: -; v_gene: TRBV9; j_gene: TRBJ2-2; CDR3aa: CASSVGLLGTGELFF; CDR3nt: TGTGCCAGCAGCGTAGGCCTCCTCGGCACCGGGGAGCTGTTTTTT
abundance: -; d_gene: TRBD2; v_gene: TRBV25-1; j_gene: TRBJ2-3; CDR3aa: CASSDLAGADTQYF; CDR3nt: TGTGCCAGCAGTGACCTAGCGGGGGCAGATACGCAGTATTTT
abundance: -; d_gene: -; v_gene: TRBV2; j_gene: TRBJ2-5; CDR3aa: CASRQQLQETQYF; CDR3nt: TGTGCCAGCCGACAGCAGCTCCAAGAGACCCAGTACTTC
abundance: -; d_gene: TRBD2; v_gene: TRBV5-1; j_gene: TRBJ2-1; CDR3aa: CASSMGLAGGYNEQFF; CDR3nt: TGCGCCAGCAGCATGGGACTAGCGGGGGGCTACAATGAGCAGTTCTTC
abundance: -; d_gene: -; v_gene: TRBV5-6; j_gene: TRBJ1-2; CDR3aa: CASSSDRGYGYTF; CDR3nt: TGTGCCAGCAGCTCTGACAGAGGCTATGGCTACACCTTC
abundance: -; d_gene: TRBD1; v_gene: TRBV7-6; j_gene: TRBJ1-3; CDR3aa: CASSLTGSYSGNTIYF; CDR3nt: TGTGCCAGCAGCTTGACAGGGTCCTACTCTGGAAACACCATATATTTT
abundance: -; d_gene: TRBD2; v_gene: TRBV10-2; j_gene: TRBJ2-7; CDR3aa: CASSESTSSLEQYF; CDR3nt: TGCGCCAGCAGTGAGTCGACTAGCAGCCTGGAGCAGTACTTC
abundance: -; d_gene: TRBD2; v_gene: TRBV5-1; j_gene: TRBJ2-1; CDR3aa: CASSFLLAGRDEQFF; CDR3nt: TGCGCCAGCAGCTTTTTGCTAGCGGGGCGGGATGAGCAGTTCTTC
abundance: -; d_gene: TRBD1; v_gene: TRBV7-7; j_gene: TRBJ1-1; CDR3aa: CASSNDRVGTEAFF; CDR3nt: TGTGCTAGCAGTAATGACAGGGTTGGCACTGAAGCTTTCTTT
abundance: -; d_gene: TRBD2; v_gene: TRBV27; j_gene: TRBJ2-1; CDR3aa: CASSSAGGGANEQFF; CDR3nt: TGTGCCAGCAGTTCCGCCGGCGGGGGGGCAAATGAGCAGTTCTTC
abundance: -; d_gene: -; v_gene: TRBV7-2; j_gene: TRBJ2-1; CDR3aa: CASSLRQSGLSYNEQFF; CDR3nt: TGTGCCAGCAGTCTTCGTCAGAGCGGGCTCTCCTACAATGAGCAGTTCTTC
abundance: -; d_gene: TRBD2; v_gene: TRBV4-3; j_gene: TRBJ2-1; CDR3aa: CASSPGRGGVSGQFF; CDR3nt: TGCGCCAGCAGCCCTGGGCGCGGGGGGGTCTCTGGGCAGTTCTTC
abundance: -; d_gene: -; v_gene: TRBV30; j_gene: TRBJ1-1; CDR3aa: CAWSNAIEAFF; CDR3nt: TGTGCCTGGAGTAACGCGATTGAAGCTTTCTTT
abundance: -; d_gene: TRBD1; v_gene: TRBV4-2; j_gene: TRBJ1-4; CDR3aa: CASSQSQGATNEKLFF; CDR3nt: TGTGCCAGCAGCCAGTCCCAGGGGGCTACTAATGAAAAACTGTTTTTT
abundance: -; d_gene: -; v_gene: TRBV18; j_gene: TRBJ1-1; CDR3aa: CASSLGGGQPNTEAFF; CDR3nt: TGTGCCAGCTCACTCGGCGGAGGACAGCCGAACACTGAAGCTTTCTTT
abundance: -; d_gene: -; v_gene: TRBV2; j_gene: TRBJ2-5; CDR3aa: CASSYRDTQRETQYF; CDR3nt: TGTGCCAGCAGTTACCGGGACACCCAGCGGGAGACCCAGTACTTC
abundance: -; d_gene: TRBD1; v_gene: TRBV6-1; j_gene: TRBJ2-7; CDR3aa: CASSEGPRDSSYEQYF; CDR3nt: TGTGCCAGCAGTGAAGGACCCCGGGACAGTTCCTACGAGCAGTACTTC
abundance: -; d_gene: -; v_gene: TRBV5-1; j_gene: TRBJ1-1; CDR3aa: CASSEGSLNTEAFF; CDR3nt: TGCGCCAGCAGCGAAGGGAGTTTGAACACTGAAGCTTTCTTT
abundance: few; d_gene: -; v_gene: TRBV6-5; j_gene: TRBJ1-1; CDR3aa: CASSYTRGAYTEAFF; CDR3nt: TGTGCCAGCAGTTACACCCGGGGAGCATACACTGAAGCTTTCTTT
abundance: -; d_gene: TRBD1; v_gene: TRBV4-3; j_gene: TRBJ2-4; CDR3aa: CASSQGQGGDIQYF; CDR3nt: TGCGCCAGCAGCCAGGGACAGGGAGGAGACATTCAGTACTTC
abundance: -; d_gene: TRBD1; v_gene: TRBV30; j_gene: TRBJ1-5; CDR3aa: CAWRVDRVGGQPQHF; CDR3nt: TGTGCCTGGAGGGTGGACAGGGTAGGGGGTCAGCCCCAGCATTTT
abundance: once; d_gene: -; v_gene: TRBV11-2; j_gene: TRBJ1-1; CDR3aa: CASSLVGLSNTEAFF; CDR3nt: TGTGCCAGCAGCTTAGTGGGGCTCTCGAACACTGAAGCTTTCTTT
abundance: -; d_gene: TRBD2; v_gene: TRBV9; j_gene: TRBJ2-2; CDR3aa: CASSVGVLAGSNTGELFF; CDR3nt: TGTGCCAGCAGCGTAGGTGTCTTAGCGGGCTCGAACACCGGGGAGCTGTTTTTT
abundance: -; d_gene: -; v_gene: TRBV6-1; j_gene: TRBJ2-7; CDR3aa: CASSEEGLWRYF; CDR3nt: TGTGCCAGCAGTGAAGAGGGGTTATGGAGGTACTTC
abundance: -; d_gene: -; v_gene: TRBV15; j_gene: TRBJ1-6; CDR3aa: CATSRDLQARSPLHF; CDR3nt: TGTGCCACCAGCAGAGATTTACAGGCCCGTTCACCCCTCCACTTT
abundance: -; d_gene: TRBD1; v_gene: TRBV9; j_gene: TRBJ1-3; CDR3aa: CASSVLPRGQGGGNTIYF; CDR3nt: TGTGCCAGCAGCGTATTGCCGCGAGGGCAGGGGGGTGGAAACACCATATATTTT
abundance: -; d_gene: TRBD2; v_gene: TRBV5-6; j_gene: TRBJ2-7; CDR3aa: CASSLVGAGPNEQYF; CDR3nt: TGTGCCAGCAGCTTGGTAGGAGCGGGACCAAACGAGCAGTACTTC
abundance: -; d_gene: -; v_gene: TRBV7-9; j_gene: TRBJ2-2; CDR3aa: CASSFQGLDTGELFF; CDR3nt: TGTGCCAGCAGCTTTCAGGGTCTAGACACCGGGGAGCTGTTTTTT
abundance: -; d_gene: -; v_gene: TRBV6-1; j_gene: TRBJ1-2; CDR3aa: CASTLQVAPYGYTF; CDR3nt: TGTGCCAGCACCCTACAGGTCGCGCCCTATGGCTACACCTTC
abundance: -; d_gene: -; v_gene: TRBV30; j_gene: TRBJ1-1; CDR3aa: CAWRGGDTEAFF; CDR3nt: TGTGCCTGGAGAGGGGGGGACACTGAAGCTTTCTTT
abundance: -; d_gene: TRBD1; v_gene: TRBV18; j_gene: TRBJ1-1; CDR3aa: CASSPLTRTGGSGRTEAFF; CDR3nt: TGTGCCAGCTCGCCCCTTACTAGGACAGGGGGATCAGGACGGACTGAAGCTTTCTTT
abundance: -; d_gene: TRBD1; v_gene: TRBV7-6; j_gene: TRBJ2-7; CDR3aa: CASSYRTGGHEQYF; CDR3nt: TGTGCCAGCAGCTACCGGACAGGGGGCCACGAGCAGTACTTC
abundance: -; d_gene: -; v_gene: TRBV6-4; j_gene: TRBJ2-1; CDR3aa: CASSDSANTEQFF; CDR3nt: TGTGCCAGCAGTGACTCCGCCAACACTGAGCAGTTCTTC
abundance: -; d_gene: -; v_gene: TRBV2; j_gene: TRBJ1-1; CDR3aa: CASSKGTLDTEAFF; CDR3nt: TGTGCCAGCAGTAAAGGGACTTTGGACACTGAAGCTTTCTTT
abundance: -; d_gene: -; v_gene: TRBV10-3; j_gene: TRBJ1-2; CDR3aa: CAISVRTANDGYTF; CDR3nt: TGTGCCATCAGTGTAAGGACAGCGAACGATGGCTACACCTTC
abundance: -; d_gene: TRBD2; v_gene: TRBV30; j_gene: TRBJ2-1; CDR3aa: CAWRGDLAGGYEQFF; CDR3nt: TGTGCCTGGAGAGGAGACTTGGCGGGGGGTTATGAGCAGTTCTTC
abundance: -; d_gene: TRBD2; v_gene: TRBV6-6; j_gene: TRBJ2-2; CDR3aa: CASILGGDTGELFF; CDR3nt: TGTGCCAGCATCCTGGGGGGGGACACCGGGGAGCTGTTTTTT
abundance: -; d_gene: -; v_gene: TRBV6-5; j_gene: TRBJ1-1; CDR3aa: CASSWGELSTEAFF; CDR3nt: TGTGCCAGCAGTTGGGGGGAATTGAGCACTGAAGCTTTCTTT
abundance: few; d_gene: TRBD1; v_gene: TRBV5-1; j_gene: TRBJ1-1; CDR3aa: CASSEGTGGMAFF; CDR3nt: TGCGCCAGCAGCGAGGGGACAGGGGGGATGGCTTTCTTT
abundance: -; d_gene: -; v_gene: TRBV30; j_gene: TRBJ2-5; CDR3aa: CAWSRVEETQYF; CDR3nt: TGTGCCTGGTCGAGGGTCGAGGAGACCCAGTACTTC
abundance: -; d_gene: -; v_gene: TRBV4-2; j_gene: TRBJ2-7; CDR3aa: CASRLVTGAYEQYF; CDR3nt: TGTGCCAGCAGGTTGGTAACAGGAGCCTACGAGCAGTACTTC
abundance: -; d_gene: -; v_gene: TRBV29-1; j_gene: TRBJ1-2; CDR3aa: CSVVSGDTGYTF; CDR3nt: TGCAGCGTTGTCTCGGGGGATACTGGCTACACCTTC
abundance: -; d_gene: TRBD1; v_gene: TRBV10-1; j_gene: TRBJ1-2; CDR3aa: CASSEAGGSGYTF; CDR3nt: TGCGCCAGCAGTGAGGCAGGGGGCAGTGGCTACACCTTC